This T cell receptor (beta chain) appears in the sequencing data of a study of T cells in Graves' hyperthyroidism and ophthalmopathy. Whole-study context: Prior to any treatment, at the point of initial diagnosis, peripheral blood was collected.

RNA transcripts served as the template for amplifying TCR beta CDR3 regions. The HTBI set primed first-round TCR CDR3 RT-PCR. Each CDR3 protein gets one entry after TCRdb re-called the multiplex PCR reads with MiXCR. The repertoire holds fewer than 700,000 distinct CDR3 sequences, with around 15% as singletons. Clinical symptoms, serum thyroxine and TRAb, thyroid ultrasound and orbital computed tomography were used for the diagnoses. Deletions cut 1 base from V and 1 base from J, with 12 bases between. The CDR3 extends over 16 amino acids. Sequencing used blood. The rearrangement links TRBV12-3 or TRBV12-4 to TRBJ2-3; D gene ambiguous. This sequence was found in a woman in her 30s with Graves' hyperthyroidism. DNA for the CDR3: TGTGCCAGCAGTTTAGATGTGAGGCAGGGCACAGATACGCAGTATTTT. It codes for CASSLDVRQGTDTQYF.